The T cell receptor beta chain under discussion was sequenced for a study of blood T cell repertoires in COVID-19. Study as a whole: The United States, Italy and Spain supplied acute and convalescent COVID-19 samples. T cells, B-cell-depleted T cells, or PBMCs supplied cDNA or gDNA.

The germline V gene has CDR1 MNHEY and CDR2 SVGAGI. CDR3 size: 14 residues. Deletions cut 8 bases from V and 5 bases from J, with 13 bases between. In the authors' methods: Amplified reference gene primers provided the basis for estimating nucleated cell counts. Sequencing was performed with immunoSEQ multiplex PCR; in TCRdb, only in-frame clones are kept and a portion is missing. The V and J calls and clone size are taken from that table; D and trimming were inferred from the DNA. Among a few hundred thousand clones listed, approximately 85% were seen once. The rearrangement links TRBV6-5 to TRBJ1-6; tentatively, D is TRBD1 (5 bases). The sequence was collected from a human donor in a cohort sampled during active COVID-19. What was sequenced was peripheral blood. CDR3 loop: CASGGVTDNSPLHF. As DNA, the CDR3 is TGTGCCAGCGGAGGGGTTACGGATAATTCACCCCTCCACTTT.